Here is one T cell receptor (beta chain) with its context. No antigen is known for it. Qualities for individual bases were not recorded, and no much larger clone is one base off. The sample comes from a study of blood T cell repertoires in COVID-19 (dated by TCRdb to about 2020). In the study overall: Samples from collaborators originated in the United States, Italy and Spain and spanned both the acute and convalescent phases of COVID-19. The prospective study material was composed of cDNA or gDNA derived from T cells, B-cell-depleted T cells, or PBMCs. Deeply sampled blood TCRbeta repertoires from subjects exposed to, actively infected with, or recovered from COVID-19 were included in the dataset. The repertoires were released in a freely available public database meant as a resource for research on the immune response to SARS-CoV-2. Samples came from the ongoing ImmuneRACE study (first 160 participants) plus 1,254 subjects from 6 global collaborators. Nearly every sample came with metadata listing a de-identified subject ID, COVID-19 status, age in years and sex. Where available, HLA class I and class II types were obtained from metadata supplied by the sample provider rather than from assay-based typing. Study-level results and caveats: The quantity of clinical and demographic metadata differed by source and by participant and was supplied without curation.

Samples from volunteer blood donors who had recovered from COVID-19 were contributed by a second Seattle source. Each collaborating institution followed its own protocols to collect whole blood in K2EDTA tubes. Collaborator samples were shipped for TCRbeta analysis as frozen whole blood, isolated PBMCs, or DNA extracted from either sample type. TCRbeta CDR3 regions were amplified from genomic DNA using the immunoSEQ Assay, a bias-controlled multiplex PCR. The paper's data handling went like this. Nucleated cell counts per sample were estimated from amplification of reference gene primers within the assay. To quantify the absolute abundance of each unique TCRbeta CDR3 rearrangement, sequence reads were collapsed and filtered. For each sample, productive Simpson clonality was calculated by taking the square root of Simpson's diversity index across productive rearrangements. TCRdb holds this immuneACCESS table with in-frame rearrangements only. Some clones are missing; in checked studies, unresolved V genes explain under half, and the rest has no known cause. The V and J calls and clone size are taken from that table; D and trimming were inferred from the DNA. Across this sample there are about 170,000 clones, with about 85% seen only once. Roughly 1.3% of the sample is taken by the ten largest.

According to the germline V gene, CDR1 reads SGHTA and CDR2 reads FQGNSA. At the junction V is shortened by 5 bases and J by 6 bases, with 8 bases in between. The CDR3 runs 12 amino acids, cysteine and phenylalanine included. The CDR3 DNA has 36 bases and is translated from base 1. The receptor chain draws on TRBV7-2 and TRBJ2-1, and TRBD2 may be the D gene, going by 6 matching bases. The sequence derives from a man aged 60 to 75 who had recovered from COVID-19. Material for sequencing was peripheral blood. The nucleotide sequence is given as TGTGCCAGCAGCCCGACTAGCAATGAGCAGTTCTTC. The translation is CASSPTSNEQFF.